The present TCR beta chain was sequenced within a study of T cell responses to AZD1222 COVID-19 vaccine. As for this clone: The antigen is undetermined.

The CDR3 totals 14 residues. From germline, CDR1 is SGHRS and CDR2 YFSETQ. Trimming at V came to 1 base and at J to 3 bases, leaving 3 bases not matched to a gene. Assay: immunoSEQ multiplex PCR; the TCRdb copy retains only in-frame clones and omits some. Of about 100,000 clones in the sample, about 90% are singletons; the top ten hold 3.5% to 4.5%. Overall study findings and caveats: Repertoire sampling happened only post peak T cell response. White British donors predominated, females outnumbered males, and clonal diversity was possibly underestimated.

The source was peripheral blood, collected on day 0 of MenACWY control vaccination. The chain is built from TRBV5-1 and TRBJ2-7; TRBD1 matches at 8 bases. This clonotype was obtained from an adult in good health. The CDR3 sequence is CASSLRTGYYEQYF. Written as DNA, the CDR3 is TGCGCCAGCAGCTTGAGGACAGGGTACTACGAGCAGTACTTC.